Listed below are T cell receptor beta chains from one sample, sequenced in a study of T cell responses to AZD1222 COVID-19 vaccine. Sequencing used immunoSEQ multiplex PCR; TCRdb keeps in-frame clones, though not all of them. The sample has roughly 150,000 clones; 80% to 90% are singletons. The sample consisted of peripheral blood, taken on day 0 of AZD1222 vaccination. The receptors shown here come from an adult in good health. Both conserved end residues are part of each CDR3. The D gene is left open where the match is weak. The size field is filled for only some rows; it gives once, few, many or a size class.

>11|TRBV28|TRBJ1-1|-|-
CASRLNTEAFF
TGTGCCAGCAGACTGAACACTGAAGCTTTCTTT
>16|TRBV4-2|TRBJ2-1|few|TRBD2
CASSQGASGRSDEQFF
TGTGCCAGCAGCCAAGGGGCTAGCGGGAGATCCGATGAGCAGTTCTTC
>17|TRBV10-1|TRBJ2-1|-|TRBD2
CASSELAGGRTPNEQFF
TGCGCCAGCAGTGAGCTAGCGGGAGGGCGTACACCGAATGAGCAGTTCTTC
>15|TRBV7-8|TRBJ1-2|-|-
CASARAGGVDYGYTF
TGTGCCAGCGCTAGGGCCGGGGGGGTAGACTATGGCTACACCTTC
>13|TRBV18|TRBJ2-7|few|-
CASSYEEFYEQYF
TGTGCCAGCTCCTACGAGGAATTCTACGAGCAGTACTTC
>17|TRBV5-1|TRBJ2-2|-|-
CASSLAARGGDTGELFF
TGCGCCAGCAGCTTGGCCGCCCGGGGAGGAGACACCGGGGAGCTGTTTTTT
>15|TRBV7-2|TRBJ1-2|few|TRBD1
CASTPDRGENYGYTF
TGTGCCAGCACCCCGGACAGGGGGGAAAACTATGGCTACACCTTC
>14|TRBV29-1|TRBJ2-7|-|TRBD1
CSVSEERQGYEQYF
TGCAGCGTCAGTGAAGAACGACAGGGATACGAGCAGTACTTC
>16|TRBV4-2|TRBJ2-6|-|-
CASSQPFLTGANVLTF
TGTGCCAGCAGCCAACCTTTCCTTACTGGGGCCAACGTCCTGACTTTC
>15|TRBV28|TRBJ2-1|once|-
CASSLPGRLNNEQFF
TGTGCCAGCAGTTTACCTGGACGGCTAAACAATGAGCAGTTCTTC
>14|TRBV14|TRBJ2-7|-|-
CASSQDFGPYEQYF
TGTGCCAGCAGCCAAGATTTCGGTCCCTACGAGCAGTACTTC
>14|TRBV6-5|TRBJ1-6|-|-
CASTLAATDSPLHF
TGTGCCAGCACTTTGGCAGCGACGGATTCACCCCTCCACTTT
>16|TRBV6-5|TRBJ2-1|-|TRBD2
CASSFFLAGAYNEQFF
TGTGCCAGCAGTTTTTTCCTAGCGGGAGCCTACAATGAGCAGTTCTTC
>15|TRBV6-4|TRBJ2-3|-|-
CASSDEAASTDTQYF
TGTGCCAGCAGTGACGAGGCCGCTAGCACAGATACGCAGTATTTT
>16|TRBV4-1|TRBJ1-5|-|-
CASSQEETRSNQPQHF
TGCGCCAGCAGCCAAGAAGAGACTAGGAGCAATCAGCCCCAGCATTTT
>14|TRBV9|TRBJ1-5|-|-
CASSAILKKEPQHF
TGTGCCAGCAGCGCCATACTTAAGAAGGAGCCCCAGCATTTT
>14|TRBV18|TRBJ1-5|few|-
CASRMGGENQPQHF
TGTGCCAGCCGAATGGGGGGGGAGAATCAGCCCCAGCATTTT
>13|TRBV18|TRBJ2-5|-|TRBD1
CASSLDRQQTQYF
TGTGCCAGCTCACTGGACAGGCAACAGACCCAGTACTTC
>15|TRBV15|TRBJ2-3|-|-
CATSRDPLRKGLRYF
TGTGCCACCAGCAGAGATCCCCTGAGGAAGGGGCTTCGATATTTT
>15|TRBV6-2/TRBV6-3|TRBJ1-6|-|-
CASSRDGSGNSPLHF
TGTGCCAGCAGTAGGGACGGCTCCGGGAATTCACCCCTCCACTTT
>12|TRBV3-1/TRBV3-2|TRBJ1-6|-|-
CASSQAGSPLHF
TGTGCCAGCAGCCAAGCGGGGTCACCCCTCCACTTT
>15|TRBV7-3|TRBJ2-3|-|-
CASSSSRTSTDTQYF
TGTGCCAGCAGCTCAAGTAGGACTAGCACAGATACGCAGTATTTT
>15|TRBV6-2/TRBV6-3|TRBJ2-1|few|-
CASSYSGQVVNEQFF
TGTGCCAGCAGTTACTCGGGGCAGGTTGTTAATGAGCAGTTCTTC
>14|TRBV7-8|TRBJ1-1|-|-
CASSLGGRLTEAFF
TGTGCCAGCAGCTTAGGGGGGCGATTGACTGAAGCTTTCTTT
>15|TRBV7-2|TRBJ2-2|-|TRBD1
CASSRDRGNTGELFF
TGTGCCAGCAGCCGTGACAGGGGGAACACCGGGGAGCTGTTTTTT
>13|TRBV5-1|TRBJ1-1|-|-
CASSLDPGTEAFF
TGCGCCAGCAGCTTGGACCCGGGGACTGAAGCTTTCTTT
>15|TRBV3-1/TRBV3-2|TRBJ1-2|-|-
CASSPPSWLSYGYTF
TGTGCCAGCAGCCCCCCGTCCTGGCTATCCTATGGCTACACCTTC
>12|TRBV30|TRBJ2-7|-|-
CAWSPTFGEQYF
TGTGCCTGGAGTCCGACCTTTGGCGAGCAGTACTTC
>15|TRBV7-9|TRBJ1-2|-|-
CASSLAQGIGYGYTF
TGTGCCAGCAGCTTAGCGCAGGGGATCGGCTATGGCTACACCTTC